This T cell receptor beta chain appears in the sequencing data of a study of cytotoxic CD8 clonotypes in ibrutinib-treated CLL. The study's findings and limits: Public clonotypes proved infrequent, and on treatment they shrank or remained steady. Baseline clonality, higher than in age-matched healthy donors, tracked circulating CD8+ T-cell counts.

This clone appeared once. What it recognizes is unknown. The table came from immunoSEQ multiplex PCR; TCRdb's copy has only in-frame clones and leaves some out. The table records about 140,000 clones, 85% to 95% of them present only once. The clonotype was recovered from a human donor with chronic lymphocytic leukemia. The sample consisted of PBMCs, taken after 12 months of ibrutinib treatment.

The CDR3 loop reads CASSSGQGGSGGANVLTF. CDR3 sequence (DNA): TGTGCCAGCAGTAGCGGACAGGGAGGTTCAGGTGGGGCCAACGTCCTGACTTTC. The chain joins TRBV27 to TRBJ2-6; 8 bases line up with TRBD1. This CDR3 region has 18 residues. V trimming: 5 bases; J trimming: 3 bases; junction bases outside the gene matches: 12. Germline CDR1 is MNHEY and CDR2 is SMNVEV (reference sequence).